The TCR beta chain under discussion was sequenced for a study of shared clonotypes between healthy human individuals. The CDR3 extends over 15 amino acids. From germline, CDR1 is MNHNS and CDR2 SASEGT. V lost 2 bases, J lost 0 bases, and 7 bases lay in between. Details on this clone: Its cognate antigen is unknown.

CD45RO negativity and positive selection for CCR7 defined naive CD8 cells, a population that excluded terminally differentiated effector memory CD45RA+ cells. The method was immunoSEQ multiplex PCR; TCRdb's version includes in-frame clones alone and lacks a portion of them. The sample carries over 2,000,000 clones, just under 95% recorded once. Findings and limits, study-wide: Enrolling few donors narrowed the genetic and exposure-history diversity that was represented. Clonotypes not shared had lower generation probabilities than those common to all four donors. Sequencing of the sorted subsets was shown by rarefaction to be incomplete despite large depth.

The sample was naive CD8+ T cells from PBMCs. This TCR came from a young man in good health. Some clones in this sample may be carry-over from other donors' samples. This chain joins TRBV6-1 and TRBJ2-2; a possible D gene is TRBD2 (6 bases). CDR3 coding DNA: TGTGCCAGCAGTGAATGGGGGGCGAACACCGGGGAGCTGTTTTTT. It specifies CASSEWGANTGELFF.